This T cell receptor beta chain was observed in a study of shared clonotypes between healthy human individuals. Study-wide findings and caveats: Memory subsets generally showed smaller estimated richness than naive subsets did. Represented genetic and exposure-history diversity was restricted by having few donors.

Note on this clone: Its antigen is unidentified. Other DNA sequences of this sample code for an identical CDR3.

The protocol was immunoSEQ multiplex PCR, while the TCRdb copy is restricted to in-frame clones and leaves out a portion. The table shows some 2,500,000 clones, with about 90% occurring only once. Germline CDR1 is ENHRY and CDR2 is SYGVKD. This CDR3 is built from 14 residues. V dropped 2 bases and J dropped 3; count of bases not matched to a gene: 1. Sequencing was performed on naive CD4+ T cells from PBMCs. Subset reported: CD45RA+ positively selected. The chain joins TRBV10-3 to TRBJ2-7, with 10 bases identical to TRBD1. This clonotype was sampled from a man aged 18 to 30 in good health. Some clones in this sample may be carry-over from other donors' samples. CDR3 nucleotide sequence: TGTGCCATCAGTGAGAGGACAGGGGGCTACGAGCAGTACTTC. It specifies CAISERTGGYEQYF.